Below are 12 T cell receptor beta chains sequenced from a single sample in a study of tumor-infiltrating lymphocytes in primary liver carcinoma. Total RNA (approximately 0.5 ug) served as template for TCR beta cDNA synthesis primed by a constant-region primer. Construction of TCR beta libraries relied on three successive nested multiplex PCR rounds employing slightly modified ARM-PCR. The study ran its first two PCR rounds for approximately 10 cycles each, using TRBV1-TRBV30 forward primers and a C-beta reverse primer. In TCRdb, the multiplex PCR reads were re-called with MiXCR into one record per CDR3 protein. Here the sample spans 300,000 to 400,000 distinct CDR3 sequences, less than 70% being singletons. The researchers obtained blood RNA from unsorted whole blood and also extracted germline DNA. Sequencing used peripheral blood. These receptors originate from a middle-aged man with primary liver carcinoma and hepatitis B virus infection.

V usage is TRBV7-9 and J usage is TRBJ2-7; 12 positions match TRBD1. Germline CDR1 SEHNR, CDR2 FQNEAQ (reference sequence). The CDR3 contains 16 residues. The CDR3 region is CTSSSVSGTGGEEQYF. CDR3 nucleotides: TGTACTAGCAGCTCGGTATCCGGGACAGGGGGCGAAGAGCAGTACTTC.

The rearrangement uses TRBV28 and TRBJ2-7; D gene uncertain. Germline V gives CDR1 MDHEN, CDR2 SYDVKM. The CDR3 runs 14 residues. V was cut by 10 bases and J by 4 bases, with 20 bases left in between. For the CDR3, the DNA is TGTGCCACCACACCTGGAGTGTTTAGATACGAGCAGTACTTC. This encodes CATTPGVFRYEQYF.

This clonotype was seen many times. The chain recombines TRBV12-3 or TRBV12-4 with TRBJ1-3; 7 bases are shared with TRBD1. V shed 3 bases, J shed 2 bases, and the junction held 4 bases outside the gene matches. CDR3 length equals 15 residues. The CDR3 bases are TGTGCCAGCAGTTTGACAGGGTCCGCTGGAAACACCATATATTTT. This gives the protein CASSLTGSAGNTIYF.

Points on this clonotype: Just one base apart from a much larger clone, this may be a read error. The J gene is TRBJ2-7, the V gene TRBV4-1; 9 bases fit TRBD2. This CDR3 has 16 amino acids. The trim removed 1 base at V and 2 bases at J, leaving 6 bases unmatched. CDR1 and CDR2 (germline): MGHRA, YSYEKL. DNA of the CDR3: TGCGCCAGCAGCCAAGCTAGCGGGGAGCAGCCCTACGAGCAGTACTTC. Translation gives CASSQASGEQPYEQYF.

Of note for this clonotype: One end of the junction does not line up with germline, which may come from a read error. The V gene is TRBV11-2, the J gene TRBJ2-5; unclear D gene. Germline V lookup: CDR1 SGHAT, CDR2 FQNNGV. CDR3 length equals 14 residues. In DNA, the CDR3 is TGTGCCAGCAGCTTAGTAGTGTCAGAAGAGACTCAGCACTTC. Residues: CASSLVVSEETQHF. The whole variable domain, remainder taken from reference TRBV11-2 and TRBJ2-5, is EAGVAQSPRYKIIEKRQSVAFWCNPISGHATLYWYQQILGQGPKLLIQFQNNGVVDDSQLPKDRFSAERLKGVDSTLKIQPAKLEDSAVYLCASSLVVSEETQHFGPGTRLLVL.

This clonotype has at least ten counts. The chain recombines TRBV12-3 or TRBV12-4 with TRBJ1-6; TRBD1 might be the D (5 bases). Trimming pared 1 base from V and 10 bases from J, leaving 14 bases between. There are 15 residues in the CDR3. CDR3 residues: CASSLGSQGGSPLHF. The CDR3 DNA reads TGTGCCAGCAGTTTAGGAAGCCAGGGAGGGTCACCCCTCCACTTT.

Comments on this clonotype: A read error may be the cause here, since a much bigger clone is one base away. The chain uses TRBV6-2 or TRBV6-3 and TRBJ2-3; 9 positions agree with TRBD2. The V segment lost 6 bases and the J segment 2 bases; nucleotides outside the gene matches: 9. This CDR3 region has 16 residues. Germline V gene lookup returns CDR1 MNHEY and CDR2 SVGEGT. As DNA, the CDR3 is TGTGCCAGCAGCAACTCCAGGACTAGCGTCACAGATACGCAGTATTTT. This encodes CASSNSRTSVTDTQYF.

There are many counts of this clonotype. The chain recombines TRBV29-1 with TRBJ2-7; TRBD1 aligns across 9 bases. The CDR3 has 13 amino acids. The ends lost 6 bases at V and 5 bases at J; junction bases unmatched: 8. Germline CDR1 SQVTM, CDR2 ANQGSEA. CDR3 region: CSVRDRVIHEQYF. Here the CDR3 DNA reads TGCAGCGTAAGGGACAGGGTAATCCACGAGCAGTACTTC.

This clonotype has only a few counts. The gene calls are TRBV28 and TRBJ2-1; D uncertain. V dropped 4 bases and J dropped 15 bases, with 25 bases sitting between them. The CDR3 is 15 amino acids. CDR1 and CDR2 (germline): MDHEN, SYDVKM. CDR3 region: CASSSLSVIQVAPFF. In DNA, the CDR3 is TGTGCCAGCAGTTCCCTGTCCGTTATCCAGGTTGCCCCGTTCTTC. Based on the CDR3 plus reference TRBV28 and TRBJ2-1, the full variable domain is DVKVTQSSRYLVKRTGEKVFLECVQDMDHENMFWYRQDPGLGLRLIYFSYDVKMKEKGDIPEGYSVSREKKERFSLILESASTNQTSMYLCASSSLSVIQVAPFFGPGTRLTVL.

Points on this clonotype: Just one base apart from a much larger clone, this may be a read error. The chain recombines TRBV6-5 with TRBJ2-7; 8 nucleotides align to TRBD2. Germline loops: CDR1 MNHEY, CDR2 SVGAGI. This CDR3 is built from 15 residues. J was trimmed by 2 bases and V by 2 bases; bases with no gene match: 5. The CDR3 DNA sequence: TGTGCCAGCAGTTACGGTCCGGGAGGGACCTACGAGCAGTACTTC. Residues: CASSYGPGGTYEQYF.

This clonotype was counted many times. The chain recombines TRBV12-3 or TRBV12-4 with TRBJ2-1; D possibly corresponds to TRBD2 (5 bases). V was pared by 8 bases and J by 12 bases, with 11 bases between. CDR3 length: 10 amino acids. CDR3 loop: CASLSGRQFF. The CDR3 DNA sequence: TGTGCCAGCTTAAGCGGTCGGCAGTTCTTC.

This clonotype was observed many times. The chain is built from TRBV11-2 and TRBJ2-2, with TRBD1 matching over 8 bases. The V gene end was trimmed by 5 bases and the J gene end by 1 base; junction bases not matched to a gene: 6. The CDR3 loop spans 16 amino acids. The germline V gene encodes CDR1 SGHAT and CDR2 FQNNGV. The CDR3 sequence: CASSPPGTGNTGELFF. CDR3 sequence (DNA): TGTGCCAGCAGCCCTCCCGGGACAGGGAACACCGGGGAGCTGTTTTTT.